This TCR beta chain emerged from a study of blood T cell repertoires in COVID-19. Turning to the study itself: The United States, Italy and Spain supplied acute and convalescent COVID-19 samples. The analysed material was cDNA or gDNA that came from T cells, B-cell-depleted T cells, or PBMCs.

Only in-frame clones appear in the TCRdb table, and some are missing; sequencing was by immunoSEQ multiplex PCR. The sample contains over 70,000 clones, about 91% of which appear only once. Sequenced material: peripheral blood. The TCR sequence derives from a woman aged 80 or older with acute or convalescent COVID-19.

The CDR3: CASTWYSTEAFF. In DNA, the CDR3 is TGTGCCAGCACTTGGTACAGCACTGAAGCTTTCTTT. The V call is TRBV28, the J call TRBJ1-1; no firm D call. The V gene lost 7 bases and the J gene lost 4 bases, with 10 bases spanning the gap. Germline loops: CDR1 MDHEN, CDR2 SYDVKM. CDR3 length equals 12 residues.